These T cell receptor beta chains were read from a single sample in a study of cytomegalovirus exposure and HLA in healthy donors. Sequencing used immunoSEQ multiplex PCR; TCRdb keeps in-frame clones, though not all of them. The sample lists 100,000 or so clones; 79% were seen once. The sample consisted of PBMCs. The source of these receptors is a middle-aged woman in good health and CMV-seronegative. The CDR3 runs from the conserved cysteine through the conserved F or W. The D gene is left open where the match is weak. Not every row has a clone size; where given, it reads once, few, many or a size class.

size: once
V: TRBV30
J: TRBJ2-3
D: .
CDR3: CAWSVGFGGTDTQYF
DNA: TGTGCCTGGAGTGTAGGGTTCGGGGGCACAGATACGCAGTATTTT

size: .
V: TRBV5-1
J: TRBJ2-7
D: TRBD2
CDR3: CASSLLAGAEQYF
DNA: TGCGCCAGCAGCTTGCTAGCGGGAGCCGAGCAGTACTTC

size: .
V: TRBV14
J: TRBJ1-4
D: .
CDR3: CASSPLLRGEKLFF
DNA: TGTGCCAGCAGCCCGTTATTGCGAGGGGAAAAACTGTTTTTT

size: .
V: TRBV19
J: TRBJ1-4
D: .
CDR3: CASSIMAHPGEKLFF
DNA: TGTGCCAGTAGTATAATGGCCCACCCAGGTGAAAAACTGTTTTTT

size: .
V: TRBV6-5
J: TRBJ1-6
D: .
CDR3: CASSDVGGADSPLHF
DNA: TGTGCCAGCAGCGACGTAGGGGGGGCGGATTCACCCCTCCACTTT

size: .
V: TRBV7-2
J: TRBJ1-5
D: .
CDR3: CASSLVESRGPQHF
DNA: TGTGCCAGCAGCTTAGTGGAGTCAAGGGGGCCCCAGCATTTT

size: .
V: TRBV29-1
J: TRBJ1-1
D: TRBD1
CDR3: CSVGTRGRANTEAFF
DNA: TGCAGCGTGGGGACGAGGGGGCGAGCGAACACTGAAGCTTTCTTT

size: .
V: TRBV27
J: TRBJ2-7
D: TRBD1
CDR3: CASSLSARTGGWEQYF
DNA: TGTGCCAGCAGTTTATCGGCGAGGACAGGGGGTTGGGAGCAGTACTTC

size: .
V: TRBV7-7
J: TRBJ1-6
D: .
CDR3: CASSSHGSYNSPLHF
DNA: TGTGCCAGCAGCTCCCACGGCTCCTATAATTCACCCCTCCACTTT

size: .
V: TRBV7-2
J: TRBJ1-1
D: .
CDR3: CASSSQSSTEAFF
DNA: TGTGCCAGCAGCTCACAGAGCTCCACTGAAGCTTTCTTT

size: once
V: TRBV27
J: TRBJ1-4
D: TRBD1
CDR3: CASSRQGYNEKLFF
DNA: TGTGCCAGCAGTCGACAGGGTTACAATGAAAAACTGTTTTTT

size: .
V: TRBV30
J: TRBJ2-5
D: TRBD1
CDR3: CAWRGQGQETQYF
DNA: TGTGCCTGGAGAGGACAGGGTCAAGAGACCCAGTACTTC

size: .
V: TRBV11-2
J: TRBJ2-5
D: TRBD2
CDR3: CASSLGGLEGETQYF
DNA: TGTGCCAGCAGCTTAGGAGGACTAGAGGGGGAGACCCAGTACTTC

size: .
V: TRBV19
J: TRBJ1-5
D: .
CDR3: CASRGGAGRNQPQHF
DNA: TGTGCCAGTAGGGGGGGCGCCGGGAGGAATCAGCCCCAGCATTTT

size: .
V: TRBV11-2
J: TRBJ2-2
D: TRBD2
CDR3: CASSLGLAGPTGELFF
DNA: TGTGCCAGCAGCTTAGGACTAGCGGGACCCACCGGGGAGCTGTTTTTT

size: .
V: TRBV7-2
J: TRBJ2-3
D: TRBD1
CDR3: CASSSTGGSDTQYF
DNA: TGTGCCAGCAGCTCGACAGGGGGATCAGATACGCAGTATTTT

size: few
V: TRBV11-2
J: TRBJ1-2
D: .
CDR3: CASSHRDGGYTF
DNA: TGTGCCAGCAGCCACAGGGATGGTGGCTACACCTTC

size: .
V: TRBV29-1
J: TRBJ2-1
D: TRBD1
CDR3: CSVEGDRGNEQFF
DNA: TGCAGCGTTGAAGGGGACAGGGGAAATGAGCAGTTCTTC

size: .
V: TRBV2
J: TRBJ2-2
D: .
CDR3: CASSERSGYVGELFF
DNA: TGTGCCAGCAGTGAACGATCGGGGTACGTCGGGGAGCTGTTTTTT

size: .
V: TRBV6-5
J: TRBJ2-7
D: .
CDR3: CASSYSGPPGSYEQYF
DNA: TGTGCCAGCAGTTACTCGGGCCCCCCAGGGTCCTACGAGCAGTACTTC

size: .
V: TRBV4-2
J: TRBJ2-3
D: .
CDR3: CASSQDGGPGTDTQYF
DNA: TGTGCCAGCAGCCAAGACGGCGGCCCTGGCACAGATACGCAGTATTTT

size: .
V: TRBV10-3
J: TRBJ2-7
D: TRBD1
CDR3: CAISDRQGSYEQYF
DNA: TGTGCCATCAGTGATCGACAGGGGAGCTACGAGCAGTACTTC

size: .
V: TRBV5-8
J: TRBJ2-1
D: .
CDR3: CASSLGGGEYNEQFF
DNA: TGTGCCAGCAGCCTAGGGGGAGGGGAATACAATGAGCAGTTCTTC

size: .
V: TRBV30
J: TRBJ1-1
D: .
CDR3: CAWTRTRWNTEAFF
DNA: TGTGCCTGGACCCGGACACGATGGAACACTGAAGCTTTCTTT

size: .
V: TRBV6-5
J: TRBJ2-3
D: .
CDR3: CASSPGLSSTDTQYF
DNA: TGTGCCAGCAGTCCGGGACTCTCAAGCACAGATACGCAGTATTTT

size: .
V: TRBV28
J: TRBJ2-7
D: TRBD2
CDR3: CASSSQGGFYEQYF
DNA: TGTGCCAGCAGTTCGCAGGGAGGGTTTTACGAGCAGTACTTC

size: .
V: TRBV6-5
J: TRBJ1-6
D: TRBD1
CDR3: CASSAAGTGSSPLHF
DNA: TGTGCCAGCAGTGCGGCCGGGACAGGTAGTTCACCCCTCCACTTT

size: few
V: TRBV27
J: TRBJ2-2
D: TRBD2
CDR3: CASSSRLAGGPKELFF
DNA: TGTGCCAGCAGTTCACGACTAGCGGGAGGGCCGAAGGAGCTGTTTTTT

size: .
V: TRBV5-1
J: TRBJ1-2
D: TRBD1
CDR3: CASSGGDRDYGYTF
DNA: TGCGCCAGCAGCGGGGGGGACAGGGACTATGGCTACACCTTC

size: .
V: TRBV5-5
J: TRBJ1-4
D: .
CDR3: CASSIPGGDEKLFF
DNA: TGTGCCAGCAGCATACCGGGGGGGGATGAAAAACTGTTTTTT

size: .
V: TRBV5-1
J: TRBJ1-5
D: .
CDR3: CASSLDPPTGGNQPQHF
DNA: TGCGCCAGCAGCTTGGACCCCCCAACCGGGGGCAATCAGCCCCAGCATTTT

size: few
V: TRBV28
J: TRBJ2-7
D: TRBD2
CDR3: CASSSSGNYEQYF
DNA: TGTGCCAGCAGTTCTAGCGGGAATTACGAGCAGTACTTC

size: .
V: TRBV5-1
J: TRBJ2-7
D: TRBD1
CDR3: CASSSPGQGIPEQYF
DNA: TGCGCCAGCAGCTCACCGGGACAGGGGATTCCCGAGCAGTACTTC

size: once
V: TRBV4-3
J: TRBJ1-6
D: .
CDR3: CASSQGSQGNSPLHF
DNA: TGCGCCAGCAGCCAAGGATCGCAGGGGAATTCACCCCTCCACTTT

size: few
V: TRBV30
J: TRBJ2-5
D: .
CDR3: CAWSPLASAQETQYF
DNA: TGTGCCTGGTCTCCTCTGGCTAGCGCCCAAGAGACCCAGTACTTC

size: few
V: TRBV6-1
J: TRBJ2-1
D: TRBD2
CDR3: CATRLAGVEGYEQFF
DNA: TGTGCCACCCGGCTAGCGGGAGTCGAGGGATATGAGCAGTTCTTC

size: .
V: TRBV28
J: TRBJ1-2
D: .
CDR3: CASSSYQQGGYGYTF
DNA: TGTGCCAGCAGTTCCTACCAACAGGGCGGATATGGCTACACCTTC

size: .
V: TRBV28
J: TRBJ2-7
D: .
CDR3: CATTLTGLTYEQYF
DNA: TGTGCCACTACCCTTACAGGGCTCACCTACGAGCAGTACTTC

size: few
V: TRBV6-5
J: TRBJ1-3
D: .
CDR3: CASSYRAPGNTIYF
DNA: TGTGCCAGCAGTTATAGAGCGCCTGGAAACACCATATATTTT

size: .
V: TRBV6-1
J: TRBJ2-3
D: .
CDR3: CASSDQSGDTQYF
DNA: TGTGCCAGCAGTGATCAGTCCGGGGATACGCAGTATTTT

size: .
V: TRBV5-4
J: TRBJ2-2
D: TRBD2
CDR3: CASSFWGLVATGELFF
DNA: TGTGCCAGCAGCTTTTGGGGACTAGTTGCCACCGGGGAGCTGTTTTTT